Listed below are T cell receptor beta chains from one sample, sequenced in a study of T cell changes during pregnancy in multiple sclerosis. The repertoire was sequenced with immunoSEQ multiplex PCR; TCRdb's copy has only in-frame clones and lacks some. The table shows about 80,000 clones, with roughly 94% occurring only once. This specimen consisted of peripheral blood, obtained before pregnancy. The receptors were gathered from a female donor with multiple sclerosis, enrolled in a pregnancy study. Each CDR3 is given with its conserved first and last residue. A D gene is named only where the DNA matches it firmly.

TRBV5-4	TRBJ1-2	TRBD1	TGTGCCAGCAGCTCCGTAGGACAGGGGTCCCGGGGGTATGGCTACACCTTC	CASSSVGQGSRGYGYTF
TRBV6-6	TRBJ2-1	TRBD2	TGTGCCAGCAGCGTACTAGCGGCCAGAAACAATGAGCAGTTCTTC	CASSVLAARNNEQFF
TRBV6-1	TRBJ2-3	TRBD2	TGTGCCAGCAGTGTCATGGGACTAGCGGGAGATACGCAGTATTTT	CASSVMGLAGDTQYF
TRBV10-3	TRBJ1-6	-	TGTGCCATCAGTGTGGGCAGCTCTACAGCCTATTCACCCCTCCACTTT	CAISVGSSTAYSPLHF
TRBV29-1	TRBJ2-1	TRBD2	TGCAGCGTTGAACTCGGGTTAGCGGGGGGGCGGTACAATGAGCAGTTCTTC	CSVELGLAGGRYNEQFF
TRBV28	TRBJ1-5	-	TGTGCCAGCAGTTTATTTGGACTTGGCAATCAGCCCCAGCATTTT	CASSLFGLGNQPQHF
TRBV5-6	TRBJ2-7	TRBD2	TGTGCCAGCAGCCCAGGACTAGTCGACGAGCAGTACTTC	CASSPGLVDEQYF
TRBV6-6	TRBJ2-6	-	TGTGCCAGCAAGCCACAGGGCTCTGGGGCCAACGTCCTGACTTTC	CASKPQGSGANVLTF
TRBV11-2	TRBJ1-1	TRBD1	TGTGCCAGCAGTCGTTTTGGACAGGGAGGAACTGAAGCTTTCTTT	CASSRFGQGGTEAFF
TRBV4-1	TRBJ2-6	-	TGCGCCAGCAGCCAAGAGGGACTCTCTGGGGCCAACGTCCTGACTTTC	CASSQEGLSGANVLTF
TRBV14	TRBJ2-1	TRBD2	TGTGCCAGCAGCCACACGGGACTAGCTTCTGAGCAGTTCTTC	CASSHTGLASEQFF
TRBV7-6	TRBJ2-7	-	TGTGCCAGCAGCTTAGCGACAGACCCCCTTACCTACGAGCAGTACTTC	CASSLATDPLTYEQYF
TRBV25-1	TRBJ2-2	-	TGTGCCAGCAGTGCTCAGGGTGCCCGGGAGCTGTTTTTT	CASSAQGARELFF
TRBV7-8	TRBJ2-2	TRBD1	TGTGCCAGCAGAGCCCGACCGGGACAGGGAAGTAACACCGGGGAGCTGTTTTTT	CASRARPGQGSNTGELFF
TRBV6-1	TRBJ2-7	-	TGTGCCAGCAGAGGGAGGGGGGCCCCTTACGAGCAGTACTTC	CASRGRGAPYEQYF
TRBV27	TRBJ1-5	-	TGTGCCAGCAGAGTCGGGACTCAAAATCAGCCCCAGCATTTT	CASRVGTQNQPQHF